Each of the 2 T cell receptor beta chains below was sequenced from the same sample in a study of Ad26.COV2.S vaccination and SARS-CoV-2 variants. Sequencing was performed with immunoSEQ multiplex PCR; in TCRdb, only in-frame clones are kept and a portion is missing. Among fewer than 300,000 clones listed, roughly 86% were seen once. Described treatment: about 20 received Ad26.COV2.S at low or high dose, single or two shots; 5 received placebo; per-sample allocation not given. Sampling was performed 63 days after the first vaccine or placebo injection. The sample consisted of peripheral blood, taken in a trial of Ad26.COV2.S vaccine versus placebo. These receptors were collected from a person between 18 and 59 years old who received the Ad26.COV2.S COVID-19 vaccine or a placebo.

This clone occurred a few times. The V gene is TRBV5-1, the J gene TRBJ2-7; 13 nucleotides agree with TRBD2. The CDR3 consists of 17 residues. Trimming cost V 4 bases and J 7 bases; bases outside gene matches: 14. Germline assignment: CDR1 SGHRS and CDR2 YFSETQ. CDR3 protein: CASSGTGTSGAQGEQYF. The CDR3 nucleotides read TGCGCCAGCAGCGGAACCGGGACTAGCGGGGCGCAGGGAGAGCAGTACTTC.

Notes on this clone: Other DNA sequences in the same sample also yield this CDR3. The genes are TRBV5-1 and TRBJ2-7; D is possibly TRBD1 (5 bases). The germline CDR1 and CDR2 sequences are SGHRS and YFSETQ. Trimming took 2 bases from V and 0 from J, leaving 9 bases between them. CDR3 length equals 14 residues. In nucleotides, the CDR3 is TGCGCCAGCAGCTTAGACAGCAGCTCCTACGAGCAGTACTTC. Translation gives CASSLDSSSYEQYF.